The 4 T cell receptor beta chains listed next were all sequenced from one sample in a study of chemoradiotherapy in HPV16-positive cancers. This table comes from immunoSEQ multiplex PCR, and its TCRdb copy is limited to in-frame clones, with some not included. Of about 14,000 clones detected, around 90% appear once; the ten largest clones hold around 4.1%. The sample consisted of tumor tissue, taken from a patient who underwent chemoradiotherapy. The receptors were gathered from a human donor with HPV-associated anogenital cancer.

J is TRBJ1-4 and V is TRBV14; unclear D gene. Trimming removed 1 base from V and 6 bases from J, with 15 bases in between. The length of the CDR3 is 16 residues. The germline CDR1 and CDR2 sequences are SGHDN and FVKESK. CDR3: CASSQGLGRRDEKLFF. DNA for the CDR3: TGTGCCAGCAGCCAAGGATTAGGGCGACGAGATGAAAAACTGTTTTTT.

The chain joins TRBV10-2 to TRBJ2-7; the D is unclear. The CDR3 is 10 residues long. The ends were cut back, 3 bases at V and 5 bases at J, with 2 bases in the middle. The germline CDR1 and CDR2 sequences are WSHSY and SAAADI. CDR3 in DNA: TGCGCCAGCAGTGATAACGAGCAGTACTTC. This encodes CASSDNEQYF.

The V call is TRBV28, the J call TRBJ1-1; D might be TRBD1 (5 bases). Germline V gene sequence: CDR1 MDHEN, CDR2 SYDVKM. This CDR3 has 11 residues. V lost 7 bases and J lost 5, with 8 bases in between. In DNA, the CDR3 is TGTGCCAGCAAGGGGAAGACTGAAGCTTTCTTT. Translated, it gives CASKGKTEAFF.

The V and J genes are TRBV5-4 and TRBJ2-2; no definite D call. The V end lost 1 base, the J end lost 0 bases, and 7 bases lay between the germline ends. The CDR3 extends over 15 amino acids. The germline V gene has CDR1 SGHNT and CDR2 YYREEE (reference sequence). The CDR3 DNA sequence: TGTGCCAGCAGCTTGTCACAGACGAACACCGGGGAGCTGTTTTTT. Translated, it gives CASSLSQTNTGELFF.